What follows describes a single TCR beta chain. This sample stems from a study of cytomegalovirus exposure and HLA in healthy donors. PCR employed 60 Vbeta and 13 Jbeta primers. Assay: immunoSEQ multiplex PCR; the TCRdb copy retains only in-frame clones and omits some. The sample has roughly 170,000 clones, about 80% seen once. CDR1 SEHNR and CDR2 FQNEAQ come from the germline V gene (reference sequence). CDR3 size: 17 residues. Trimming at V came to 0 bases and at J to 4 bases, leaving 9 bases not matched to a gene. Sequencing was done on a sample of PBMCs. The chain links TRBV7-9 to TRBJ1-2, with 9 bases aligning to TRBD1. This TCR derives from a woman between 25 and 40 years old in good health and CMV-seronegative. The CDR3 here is CASSLAGTGKLGYGYTF. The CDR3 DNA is TGTGCCAGCAGCTTAGCTGGGACAGGGAAATTGGGCTATGGCTACACCTTC. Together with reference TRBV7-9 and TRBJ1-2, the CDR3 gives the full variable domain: DTGVSQNPRHKITKRGQNVTFRCDPISEHNRLYWYRQTLGQGPEFLTYFQNEAQLEKSRLLSDRFSAERPKGSFSTLEIQRTEQGDSAMYLCASSLAGTGKLGYGYTFGSGTRLTVV.